This TCR beta chain comes out of a study of early T cells in non-severe SARS-CoV-2 infection. TCRdb called the 5' RACE reads again in MiXCR, with one record for every CDR3 protein. The sample yields about 35,000 distinct CDR3 sequences, 5% to 5.5% seen once. Trimming took off 2 bases at V and 6 bases at J, with 8 bases between the two ends. CDR3 size: 13 residues. CDR1 SNHLY and CDR2 FYNNEI come from the germline V gene. This clonotype has just a few counts. This specimen was whole blood, taken at baseline. The V gene is TRBV2, the J gene TRBJ2-1; D gene uncertain. The source of this sequence is an adult who was a healthcare worker with PCR-confirmed SARS-CoV-2 infection or an uninfected control (not recorded which). CDR3 DNA sequence: TGTGCCAGCAGTGAACGCTGGTTCAATGAGCAGTTCTTC. It yields the protein CASSERWFNEQFF.